The 21 T cell receptor beta chains reported below all come from one sample, sequenced in a study of CD8 T cells in ankylosing spondylitis. TCRdb fed the 5' RACE reads into MiXCR, producing one record per CDR3 protein. The sample shows some 130,000 distinct CDR3 sequences, approximately 10% of them seen only once. The source material was blood, either unsorted or a sorted T cell fraction (not recorded which). These receptors all come from a male donor with ankylosing spondylitis or in good health (not recorded which).

The rearrangement links TRBV7-8 to TRBJ2-1; 9 bases map to TRBD2. The ends lost 5 bases at V and 0 bases at J; junction bases unmatched: 5. Germline-derived CDR1 and CDR2 are SGHVS and FQNEAQ. The CDR3 consists of 16 residues. CDR3: CASSRASGNSYNEQFF. Here the CDR3 DNA reads TGTGCCAGCAGCCGAGCTAGCGGGAACTCCTACAATGAGCAGTTCTTC.

This clonotype has ten or more counts. The rearrangement links TRBV5-1 to TRBJ2-7, with TRBD1 matching 7 bases. V lost 1 base, J lost 0 bases, and 4 bases stayed unmatched. Germline CDR1 and CDR2: SGHRS and YFSETQ. CDR3 size: 15 residues. The CDR3 loop reads CASSLRGQSSYEQYF. Written as DNA, the CDR3 is TGCGCCAGCAGCTTGAGGGGACAGTCCTCCTACGAGCAGTACTTC.

This clonotype was observed at least ten times. The chain has TRBV19 and TRBJ2-1; D unclear. In germline, CDR1 is LNHDA, CDR2 SQIVND (reference sequence). Trimming cost V 8 bases and J 4 bases, with 3 bases left between them. This CDR3 is 10 amino acids long. The CDR3 sequence is CASGYNEQFF. The CDR3 region has the DNA TGTGCCAGTGGATACAATGAGCAGTTCTTC. Looking up the rest from reference TRBV19 and TRBJ2-1 gives the full variable domain: DGGITQSPKYLFRKEGQNVTLSCEQNLNHDAMYWYRQDPGQGLRLIYYSQIVNDFQKGDIAEGYSVSREKKESFPLTVTSAQKNPTAFYLCASGYNEQFFGPGTRLTVL.

The chain employs TRBV20-1 and TRBJ2-1; possible D gene TRBD2, 6 bases. The CDR3 consists of 14 residues. The germline V gene has CDR1 DFQATT and CDR2 SNEGSKA (reference sequence). V lost 2 bases, J lost 2 bases, and 10 bases lay in between. The CDR3 DNA sequence: TGCAGTGCTAGATTCGGGAGCGCCTACAATGAGCAGTTCTTC. Protein sequence: CSARFGSAYNEQFF.

Many counts were recorded for this clonotype. The rearrangement links TRBV7-2 to TRBJ2-1; 8 bases match TRBD2. CDR1 and CDR2 from the germline V gene are SGHTA and FQGNSA. J was trimmed by 6 bases and V by 4 bases; bases with no gene match: 8. This CDR3 is 15 amino acids long. The CDR3 region is CASSSTSVTGNEQFF. In DNA form, the CDR3 reads TGTGCCAGCAGCTCGACTAGCGTTACTGGCAATGAGCAGTTCTTC.

A few counts support this clonotype. The J gene is TRBJ2-7, the V gene TRBV6-5; perhaps D is TRBD1 or TRBD2 (6 bases each). The CDR3 loop spans 17 amino acids. Trimming stripped 0 bases from V and 5 bases from J, with 20 bases between. From germline, CDR1 is MNHEY and CDR2 SVGAGI. The CDR3 loop is CASSYSSSPGGLHEQYF. Here the CDR3 DNA reads TGTGCCAGCAGTTACTCGAGTTCTCCTGGGGGGCTCCACGAGCAGTACTTC.

The gene calls are TRBV28 and TRBJ2-3; D remains ambiguous. Looked up from germline, CDR1 is MDHEN and CDR2 is SYDVKM. The germline V and J ends were trimmed by 2 bases and 9 bases, with 12 bases remaining between them. The CDR3 totals 13 residues. The CDR3: CASSLNGHPTQYF. CDR3 nucleotide sequence: TGTGCCAGCAGTTTAAACGGCCACCCAACGCAGTATTTT.

With regard to this clonotype: The CDR3 does not close with the conserved phenylalanine or tryptophan, likely indicating a read error. This chain uses TRBV4-3 with TRBJ1-5; D is ambiguous. The CDR3 covers 14 residues. Germline CDR1 LGHNA, CDR2 YSLEER. V was pared by 0 bases and J by 4 bases, with 7 bases between. The CDR3 is CASSQDQENQPQHS. DNA of the CDR3: TGCGCCAGCAGCCAAGATCAGGAGAATCAGCCCCAGCATTCT.

This clonotype was seen at least ten times. The chain links TRBV5-5 to TRBJ2-2; D remains ambiguous. V was pared by 4 bases and J by 1 base, with 14 bases between. The CDR3 spans 16 residues. The germline gives CDR1 SGHKS, CDR2 YYEKEE (reference sequence). The CDR3 loop is CASSPKSPMNTGELFF. The CDR3 nucleotides read TGTGCCAGCAGCCCTAAGTCTCCAATGAACACCGGGGAGCTGTTTTTT.

The rearrangement uses TRBV5-6 and TRBJ2-2; no reliable D call. Germline loops: CDR1 SGHDT, CDR2 YYEEEE. This CDR3 comprises 15 residues. V shed 4 bases and J shed 1 base, with 11 bases lying between them. CDR3 DNA: TGTGCCAGCAGCCCTGTAGGCGGGAACACCGGGGAGCTGTTTTTT. Encoded protein: CASSPVGGNTGELFF.

This clonotype appeared a few times. The rearrangement uses TRBV18 and TRBJ2-7; D not certain. This CDR3 is 16 amino acids long. CDR1 is KGHSH, CDR2 LQKENI, per germline. The V end was cut by 3 bases, the J end by 6 bases, with 21 bases between. CDR3 residues: CASSPFMDGPSTEQYF. The CDR3, as DNA: TGTGCCAGCTCACCTTTTATGGACGGGCCCAGCACCGAGCAGTACTTC. Drawing the rest from reference TRBV18 and TRBJ2-7, the complete variable domain is NAGVMQNPRHLVRRRGQEARLRCSPMKGHSHVYWYRQLPEEGLKFMVYLQKENIIDESGMPKERFSAEFPKEGPSILRIQQVVRGDSAAYFCASSPFMDGPSTEQYFGPGTRLTVT.

This clonotype showed up just a few times. J is TRBJ2-1 and V is TRBV28; 7 bases align to TRBD1. V was clipped by 5 bases and J by 4 bases; unmatched bases: 5. This CDR3 region has 14 residues. Germline assignment: CDR1 MDHEN and CDR2 SYDVKM. The CDR3 here is CASSHDRVYNEQFF. CDR3 bases: TGTGCCAGCAGTCACGACAGGGTATACAATGAGCAGTTCTTC. Looking up the rest from reference TRBV28 and TRBJ2-1 gives the full variable domain: DVKVTQSSRYLVKRTGEKVFLECVQDMDHENMFWYRQDPGLGLRLIYFSYDVKMKEKGDIPEGYSVSREKKERFSLILESASTNQTSMYLCASSHDRVYNEQFFGPGTRLTVL.

This clonotype was recorded at least ten times. The chain has TRBV30 and TRBJ2-5; D may be TRBD1 (6 bases). The germline V and J ends were trimmed by 1 base and 0 bases, with 6 bases remaining between them. The CDR3 contains 13 residues. Per the germline V gene, CDR1 is GTSNPN and CDR2 is SVGIG (reference sequence). The CDR3 loop reads CAWSEGDQETQYF. CDR3 bases: TGTGCCTGGAGTGAGGGGGACCAAGAGACCCAGTACTTC.

This chain links TRBV7-2 with TRBJ2-5, with D hard to call. The CDR3 loop spans 14 amino acids. Looked up from germline, CDR1 is SGHTA and CDR2 is FQGNSA. V was shortened by 5 bases and J by 2 bases, with 12 bases between the two germline ends. CDR3 in amino acids: CASSPGRTQETQYF. The DNA of the CDR3 is TGTGCCAGCAGCCCTGGGCGAACTCAAGAGACCCAGTACTTC.

This clonotype came up many times. J is TRBJ1-5 and V is TRBV28; weak D call: TRBD1 (5 bases). Germline V gives CDR1 MDHEN, CDR2 SYDVKM. The CDR3 runs to 13 residues. The V end lost 10 bases, the J end lost 5 bases, and 15 bases lay between the germline ends. The CDR3 is CAIRRDGHQPQHF. The CDR3 bases are TGTGCCATCCGCCGGGACGGTCATCAGCCCCAGCATTTT.

The sample holds many counts of this clonotype. The chain joins TRBV4-2 to TRBJ2-1; 9 bases are a match to TRBD2. In germline, CDR1 is LGHNA, CDR2 YNFKEQ. V shed 0 bases and J 5 bases; nucleotides not matched to a gene: 5. This CDR3 region has 16 residues. CDR3 in DNA: TGTGCCAGCAGCCAAGACTGGCCTAGCGGGGACAATGAGCAGTTCTTC. Translating gives CASSQDWPSGDNEQFF.

This clonotype was counted ten times or more. The chain combines TRBV4-3 with TRBJ2-2, with 7 nucleotides matching TRBD2. This CDR3 is 14 amino acids long. Germline V CDR1 and CDR2: LGHNA, YSLEER. The V and J ends lost 0 bases and 7 bases, in that order; junction bases with no gene match: 2. CDR3 coding DNA: TGCGCCAGCAGCCAAGAGGGAGGGGACGGGGAGCTGTTTTTT. Encoded protein: CASSQEGGDGELFF.

A single count supports this clonotype. The V call is TRBV20-1, the J call TRBJ2-1; 10 bases match TRBD2. Germline CDR1 reads DFQATT; CDR2 reads SNEGSKA (reference sequence). The trim removed 3 bases at V and 1 base at J, leaving 12 bases unmatched. This CDR3 is 18 amino acids long. CDR3 sequence: CSASAPGLAGVSYNEQFF. For the CDR3, the DNA is TGCAGTGCTAGCGCTCCGGGCCTAGCGGGAGTATCCTACAATGAGCAGTTCTTC.

This clonotype has more than one count but fewer than ten. V usage is TRBV4-3 and J usage is TRBJ2-1; D not certain. Germline lookup yields CDR1 LGHNA and CDR2 YSLEER. Trimming took 6 bases from V and 4 from J, leaving 13 bases between them. CDR3 length equals 14 residues. For the CDR3, the DNA is TGCGCCAGCAGGTGGCAGGATCGTTACAATGAGCAGTTCTTC. Translating it yields CASRWQDRYNEQFF.

This clonotype was seen a few times. The chain links TRBV12-3 or TRBV12-4 to TRBJ2-4, with a tentative D call TRBD1 (5 bases). The CDR3 sequence is 16 residues long. V was cut by 2 bases and J by 0 bases, with 11 bases left in between. The DNA of the CDR3 is TGTGCCAGCAGTTTAATTCAGGGATTAGCCAAAAACATTCAGTACTTC. Its protein is CASSLIQGLAKNIQYF.

This clonotype was detected many times. This chain uses TRBV5-1 with TRBJ2-5; no clear D gene. Trimming left V 4 bases short and J 4 bases short, with 14 bases between. CDR3 length equals 14 residues. Per germline, CDR1 SGHRS and CDR2 YFSETQ. The CDR3 sequence is CASSEGLYRETQYF. The CDR3 DNA reads TGCGCCAGCAGCGAAGGTTTATACCGAGAGACCCAGTACTTC.